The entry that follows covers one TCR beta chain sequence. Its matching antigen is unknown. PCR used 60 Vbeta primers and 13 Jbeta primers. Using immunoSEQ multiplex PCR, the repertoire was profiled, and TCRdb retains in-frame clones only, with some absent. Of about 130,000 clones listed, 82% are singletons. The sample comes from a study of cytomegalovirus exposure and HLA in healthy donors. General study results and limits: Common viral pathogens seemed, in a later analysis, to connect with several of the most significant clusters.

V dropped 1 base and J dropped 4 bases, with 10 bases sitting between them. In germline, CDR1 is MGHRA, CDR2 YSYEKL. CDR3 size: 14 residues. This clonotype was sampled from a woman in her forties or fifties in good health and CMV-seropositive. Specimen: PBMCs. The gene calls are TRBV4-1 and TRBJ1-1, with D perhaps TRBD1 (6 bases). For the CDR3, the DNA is TGCGCCAGCAGCCAAGGAGGGGGAGTCACTGAAGCTTTCTTT. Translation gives CASSQGGGVTEAFF.